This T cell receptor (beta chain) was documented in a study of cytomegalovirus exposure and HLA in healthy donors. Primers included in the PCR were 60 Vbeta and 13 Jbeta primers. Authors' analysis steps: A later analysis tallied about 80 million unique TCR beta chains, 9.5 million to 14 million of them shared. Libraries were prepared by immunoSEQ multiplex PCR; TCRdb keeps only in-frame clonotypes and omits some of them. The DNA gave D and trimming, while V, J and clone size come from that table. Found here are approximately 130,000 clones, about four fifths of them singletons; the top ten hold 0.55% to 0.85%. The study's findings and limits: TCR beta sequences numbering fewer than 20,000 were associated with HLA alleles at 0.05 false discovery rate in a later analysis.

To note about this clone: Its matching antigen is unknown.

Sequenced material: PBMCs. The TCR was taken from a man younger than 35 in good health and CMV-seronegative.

CDR3 DNA: TGTGCCAGCAGTTACGAGGGTAGTAATAATTCACCCCTCCACTTT. This sequence encodes CASSYEGSNNSPLHF. This chain uses TRBV6-5 with TRBJ1-6; D is uncertain. The V end was cut by 2 bases, the J end by 5 bases, with 10 bases between. The V gene's germline CDR1 is MNHEY and CDR2 SVGAGI. The CDR3 spans 15 residues.